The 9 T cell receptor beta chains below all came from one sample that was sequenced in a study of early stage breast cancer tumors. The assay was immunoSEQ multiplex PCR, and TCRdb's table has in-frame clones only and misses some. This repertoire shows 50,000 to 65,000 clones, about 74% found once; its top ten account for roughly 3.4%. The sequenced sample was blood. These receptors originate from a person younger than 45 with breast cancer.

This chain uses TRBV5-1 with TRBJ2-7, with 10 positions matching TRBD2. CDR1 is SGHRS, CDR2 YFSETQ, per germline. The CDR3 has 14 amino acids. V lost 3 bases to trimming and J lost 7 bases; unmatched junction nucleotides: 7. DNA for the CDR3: TGCGCCAGCAGCTCTAGCGGACTAGCGGAAGAGCAGTACTTC. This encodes CASSSSGLAEEQYF.

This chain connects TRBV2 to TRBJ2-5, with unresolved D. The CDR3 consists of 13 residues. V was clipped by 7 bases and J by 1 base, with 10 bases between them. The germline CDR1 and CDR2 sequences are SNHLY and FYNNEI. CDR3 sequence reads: CASTGSAQETQYF. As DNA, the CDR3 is TGTGCCAGCACAGGTAGTGCCCAAGAGACCCAGTACTTC.

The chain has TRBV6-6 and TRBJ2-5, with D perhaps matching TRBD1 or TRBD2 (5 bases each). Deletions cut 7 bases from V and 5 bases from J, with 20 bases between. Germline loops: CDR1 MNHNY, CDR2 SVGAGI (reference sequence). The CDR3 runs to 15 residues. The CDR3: CASTSLGVGWETQYF. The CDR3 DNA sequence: TGTGCCAGCACCTCCTTGGGGGTCGGTTGGGAGACCCAGTACTTC.

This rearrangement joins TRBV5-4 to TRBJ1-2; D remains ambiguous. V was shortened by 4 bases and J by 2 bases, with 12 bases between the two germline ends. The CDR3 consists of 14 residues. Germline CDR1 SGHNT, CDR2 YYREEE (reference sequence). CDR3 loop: CASSTEGRNYGYTF. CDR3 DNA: TGTGCCAGCAGCACCGAGGGTCGCAACTATGGCTACACCTTC.

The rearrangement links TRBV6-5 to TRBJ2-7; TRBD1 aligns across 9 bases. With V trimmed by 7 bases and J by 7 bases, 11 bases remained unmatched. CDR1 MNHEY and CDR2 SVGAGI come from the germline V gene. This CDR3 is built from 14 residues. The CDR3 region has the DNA TGTGCCAGCAACCCCGGGACAGGGCATGGGGAGCAGTACTTC. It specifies CASNPGTGHGEQYF.

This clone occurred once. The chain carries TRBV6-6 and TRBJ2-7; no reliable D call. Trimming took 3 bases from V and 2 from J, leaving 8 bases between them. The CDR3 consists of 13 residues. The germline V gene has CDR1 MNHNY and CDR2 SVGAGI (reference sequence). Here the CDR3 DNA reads TGTGCCAGCAGTTATGGATACACCTACGAGCAGTACTTC. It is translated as CASSYGYTYEQYF.

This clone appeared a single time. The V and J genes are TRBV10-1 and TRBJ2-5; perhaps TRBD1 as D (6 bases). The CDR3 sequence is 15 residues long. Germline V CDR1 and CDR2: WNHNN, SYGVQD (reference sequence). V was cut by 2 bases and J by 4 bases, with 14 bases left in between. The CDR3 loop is CASSEVRGLGETQYF. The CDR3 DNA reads TGCGCCAGCAGTGAGGTCAGGGGATTAGGAGAGACCCAGTACTTC.

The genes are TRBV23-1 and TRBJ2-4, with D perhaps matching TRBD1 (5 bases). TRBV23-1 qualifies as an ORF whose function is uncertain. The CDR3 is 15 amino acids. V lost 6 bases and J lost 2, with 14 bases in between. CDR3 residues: CASSQSDTTKNIQYF. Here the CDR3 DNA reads TGCGCCAGCAGCCAGTCGGACACAACCAAAAACATTCAGTACTTC.

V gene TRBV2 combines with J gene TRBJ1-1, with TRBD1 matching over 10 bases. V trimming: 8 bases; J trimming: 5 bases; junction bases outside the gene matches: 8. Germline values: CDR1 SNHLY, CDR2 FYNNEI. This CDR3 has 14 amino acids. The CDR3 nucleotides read TGTGCCAGCCACCAGGAGGGACAGGGGACTGAAGCTTTCTTT. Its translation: CASHQEGQGTEAFF.